This passage covers 10 T cell receptor beta chains from one sample sequenced in a study of neurological immune-mediated disorders. MiXCR was run by TCRdb on the 5' RACE reads, yielding one entry per CDR3 protein. The sample has tens of thousands of distinct CDR3 sequences, 2% to 2.5% seen once; the top ten hold about 2.4%. The specimen was PBMCs. The receptor source for this set is a man aged 45-65 years with multiple sclerosis.

This clonotype has ten or more counts. The chain combines TRBV28 with TRBJ2-7, with D possibly matching TRBD1 (5 bases). V dropped 5 bases and J dropped 3 bases, with 26 bases sitting between them. Per germline, CDR1 MDHEN and CDR2 SYDVKM. The CDR3 consists of 18 residues. DNA of the CDR3: TGTGCCAGCAGTGAAATCCAAGGGGTCATGCTACCCAACTACGAGCAGTACTTC. Protein sequence: CASSEIQGVMLPNYEQYF.

This clonotype was detected many times. The chain combines TRBV3-1 with TRBJ2-7; D is unresolved. CDR1 LGHDT and CDR2 YNNKEL come from the germline V gene (reference sequence). There are 13 residues in the CDR3. V gave up 0 bases and J gave up 4 bases, with 7 bases separating them. The CDR3 sequence is CASSQDSAYEQYF. The CDR3 DNA reads as TGTGCCAGCAGCCAAGATTCGGCTTACGAGCAGTACTTC.

This clonotype was counted many times. The DNA of the CDR3 is TGTGCCAGCAGCTTAAACCAGGGAGATACGCAGTATTTT. Protein sequence: CASSLNQGDTQYF. V gene TRBV7-7 combines with J gene TRBJ2-3; tentatively, D is TRBD1 (5 bases). The germline CDR1 and CDR2 sequences are SSHAT and FNYEAQ (reference sequence). CDR3 length: 13 residues. Trimming took 2 bases from V and 5 from J, leaving 8 bases between them.

This clonotype was observed many times. The chain links TRBV20-1 to TRBJ2-3; D might be TRBD2 (6 bases). The CDR3 is 14 residues long. V lost 1 base and J lost 0, with 8 bases in between. Germline V gene sequence: CDR1 DFQATT, CDR2 SNEGSKA (reference sequence). CDR3 sequence reads: CSARAAGSTDTQYF. The CDR3 nucleotides are TGCAGTGCTAGAGCGGCGGGAAGCACAGATACGCAGTATTTT.

This clonotype was counted at least ten times. The V gene is TRBV12-3 or TRBV12-4, the J gene TRBJ1-2; D gene unclear. Trimming removed 7 bases from V and 1 base from J, with 4 bases in between. The CDR3 runs to 11 residues. CDR3 residues: CASTNNYGYTF. The CDR3, as DNA: TGTGCCAGCACCAATAACTATGGCTACACCTTC.

This clonotype occurred many times. Here the CDR3 reads CSALGRPRGTDTQYF. CDR3 bases: TGCAGTGCCCTGGGGCGCCCGCGGGGCACAGATACGCAGTATTTT. V usage is TRBV20-1 and J usage is TRBJ2-3; D could derive from TRBD1 or TRBD2 (5 bases each). The V end lost 6 bases, the J end lost 1 base, and 17 bases lay between the germline ends. There are 15 residues in the CDR3. Per germline, CDR1 DFQATT and CDR2 SNEGSKA (reference sequence).

This clonotype was seen many times. The rearrangement uses TRBV6-6 and TRBJ1-2; D is ambiguous. The V end was cut by 6 bases, the J end by 8 bases, with 16 bases between. This CDR3 has 13 residues. Germline CDR1 is MNHNY and CDR2 is SVGAGI (reference sequence). The CDR3 nucleotides read TGTGCCAGCAGCCCTAGGACCACGACGGGCTACACCTTC. This codes for CASSPRTTTGYTF.

This clonotype was found many times. V and J are TRBV2 and TRBJ1-6; maybe TRBD1 (5 bases). V lost 3 bases and J 7 bases, leaving 10 bases between the germline ends. Per germline, CDR1 SNHLY and CDR2 FYNNEI. The CDR3 is 14 residues long. CDR3 coding DNA: TGTGCCAGCAGTGAGCAGGGTTTGAATTCACCCCTCCACTTT. This sequence encodes CASSEQGLNSPLHF.

Many counts were recorded for this clonotype. The chain combines TRBV20-1 with TRBJ2-6, with D unresolved. The CDR3 sequence is 14 residues long. Germline V gene data show CDR1 as DFQATT and CDR2 as SNEGSKA (reference sequence). V lost 3 bases, J lost 6 bases, and 12 bases lay in between. Written as DNA, the CDR3 is TGCAGTGCTAGGCCAGTCTCAATGGCCAACGTCCTGACTTTC. As protein: CSARPVSMANVLTF.

As to this clonotype: One junction end disagrees with the germline gene, perhaps due to a read error. The chain couples TRBV11-2 to TRBJ1-6; D uncertain. The CDR3 runs 14 residues. Germline V lookup: CDR1 SGHAT, CDR2 FQNNGV. The CDR3, as DNA: TGTGCCAGCAGCCTAAGGACTGGGGATTCACCCCTCAACTTT. This gives the protein CASSLRTGDSPLNF.